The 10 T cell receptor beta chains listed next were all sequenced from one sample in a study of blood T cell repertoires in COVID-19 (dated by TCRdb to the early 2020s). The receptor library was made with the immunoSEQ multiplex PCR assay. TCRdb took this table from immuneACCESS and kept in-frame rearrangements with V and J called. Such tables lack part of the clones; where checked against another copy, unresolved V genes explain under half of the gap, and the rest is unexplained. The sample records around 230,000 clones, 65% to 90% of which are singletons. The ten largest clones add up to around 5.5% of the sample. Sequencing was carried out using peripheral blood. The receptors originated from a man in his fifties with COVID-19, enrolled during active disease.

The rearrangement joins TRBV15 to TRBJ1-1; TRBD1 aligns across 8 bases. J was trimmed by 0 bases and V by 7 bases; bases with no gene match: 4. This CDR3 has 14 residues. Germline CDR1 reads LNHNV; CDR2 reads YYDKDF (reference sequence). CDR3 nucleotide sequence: TGTGCCACCAAGGGACAGGCCTTGAACACTGAAGCTTTCTTT. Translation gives CATKGQALNTEAFF.

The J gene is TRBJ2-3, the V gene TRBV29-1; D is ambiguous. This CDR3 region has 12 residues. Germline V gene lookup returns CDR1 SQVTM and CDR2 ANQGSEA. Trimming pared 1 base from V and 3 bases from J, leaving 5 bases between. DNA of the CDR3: TGCAGCGTTGAAGCGCAGACAGATACGCAGTATTTT. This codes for CSVEAQTDTQYF.

DNA of the CDR3: TGTGCCAGTAGTAGAGGCGGGGGAAGCTCCTACGAGCAGTACTTC. This codes for CASSRGGGSSYEQYF. The gene calls are TRBV19 and TRBJ2-7; 7 nucleotides align to TRBD2. Per germline, CDR1 LNHDA and CDR2 SQIVND (reference sequence). V shed 4 bases, J shed 0 bases, and the junction held 6 bases outside the gene matches. This CDR3 contains 15 residues.

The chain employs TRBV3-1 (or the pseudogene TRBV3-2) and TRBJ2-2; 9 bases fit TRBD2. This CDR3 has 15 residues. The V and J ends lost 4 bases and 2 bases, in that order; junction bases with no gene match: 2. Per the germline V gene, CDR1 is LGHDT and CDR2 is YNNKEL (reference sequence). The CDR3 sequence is CASSRTSENTGELFF. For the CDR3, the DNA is TGTGCCAGCAGCCGGACTAGCGAAAACACCGGGGAGCTGTTTTTT.

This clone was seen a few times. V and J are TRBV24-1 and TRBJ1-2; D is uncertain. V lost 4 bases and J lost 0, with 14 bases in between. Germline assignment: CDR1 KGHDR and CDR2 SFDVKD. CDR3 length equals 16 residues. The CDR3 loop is CATSEPGSFANYGYTF. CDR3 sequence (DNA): TGTGCCACCAGTGAACCCGGGTCCTTCGCTAACTATGGCTACACCTTC.

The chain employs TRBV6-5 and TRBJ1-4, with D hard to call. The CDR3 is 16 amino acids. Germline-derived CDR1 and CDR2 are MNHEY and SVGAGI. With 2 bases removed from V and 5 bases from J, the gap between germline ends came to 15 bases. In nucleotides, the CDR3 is TGTGCCAGCAGTTACGGCCGCGGCCCTCGAAATGAAAAACTGTTTTTT. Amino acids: CASSYGRGPRNEKLFF.

CDR3: CASSQDRTGYHYGYTF. CDR3 nucleotide sequence: TGCGCCAGCAGCCAAGATCGGACAGGCTACCACTATGGCTACACCTTC. The V and J genes are TRBV4-3 and TRBJ1-2; 7 nucleotides match TRBD1. With V trimmed by 0 bases and J by 3 bases, 7 bases remained unmatched. Germline CDR1 is LGHNA and CDR2 is YSLEER. The CDR3 consists of 16 residues.

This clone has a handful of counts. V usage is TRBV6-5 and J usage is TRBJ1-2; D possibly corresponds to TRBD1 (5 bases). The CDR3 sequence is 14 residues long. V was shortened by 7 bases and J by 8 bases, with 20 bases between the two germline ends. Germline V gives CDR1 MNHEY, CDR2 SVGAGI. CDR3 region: CASISDLRGGGYTF. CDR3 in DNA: TGTGCCAGCATCTCCGACCTGCGGGGCGGGGGCTACACCTTC.

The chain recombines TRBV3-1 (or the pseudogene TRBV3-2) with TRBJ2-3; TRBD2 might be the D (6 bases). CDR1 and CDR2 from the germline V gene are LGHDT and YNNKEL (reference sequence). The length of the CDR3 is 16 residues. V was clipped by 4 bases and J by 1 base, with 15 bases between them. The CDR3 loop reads CASSRRGQRGTDTQYF. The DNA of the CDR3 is TGTGCCAGCAGCCGACGTGGCCAGCGGGGCACAGATACGCAGTATTTT.

Written as DNA, the CDR3 is TGCAGCGTTGGTGACAGGGCCTACGAGCAGTACTTC. Encoded protein: CSVGDRAYEQYF. The genes are TRBV29-1 and TRBJ2-7; 7 bases align to TRBD1. The V segment lost 4 bases and the J segment 2 bases; nucleotides outside the gene matches: 2. The CDR3 loop spans 12 amino acids. CDR1 and CDR2 from the germline V gene are SQVTM and ANQGSEA.